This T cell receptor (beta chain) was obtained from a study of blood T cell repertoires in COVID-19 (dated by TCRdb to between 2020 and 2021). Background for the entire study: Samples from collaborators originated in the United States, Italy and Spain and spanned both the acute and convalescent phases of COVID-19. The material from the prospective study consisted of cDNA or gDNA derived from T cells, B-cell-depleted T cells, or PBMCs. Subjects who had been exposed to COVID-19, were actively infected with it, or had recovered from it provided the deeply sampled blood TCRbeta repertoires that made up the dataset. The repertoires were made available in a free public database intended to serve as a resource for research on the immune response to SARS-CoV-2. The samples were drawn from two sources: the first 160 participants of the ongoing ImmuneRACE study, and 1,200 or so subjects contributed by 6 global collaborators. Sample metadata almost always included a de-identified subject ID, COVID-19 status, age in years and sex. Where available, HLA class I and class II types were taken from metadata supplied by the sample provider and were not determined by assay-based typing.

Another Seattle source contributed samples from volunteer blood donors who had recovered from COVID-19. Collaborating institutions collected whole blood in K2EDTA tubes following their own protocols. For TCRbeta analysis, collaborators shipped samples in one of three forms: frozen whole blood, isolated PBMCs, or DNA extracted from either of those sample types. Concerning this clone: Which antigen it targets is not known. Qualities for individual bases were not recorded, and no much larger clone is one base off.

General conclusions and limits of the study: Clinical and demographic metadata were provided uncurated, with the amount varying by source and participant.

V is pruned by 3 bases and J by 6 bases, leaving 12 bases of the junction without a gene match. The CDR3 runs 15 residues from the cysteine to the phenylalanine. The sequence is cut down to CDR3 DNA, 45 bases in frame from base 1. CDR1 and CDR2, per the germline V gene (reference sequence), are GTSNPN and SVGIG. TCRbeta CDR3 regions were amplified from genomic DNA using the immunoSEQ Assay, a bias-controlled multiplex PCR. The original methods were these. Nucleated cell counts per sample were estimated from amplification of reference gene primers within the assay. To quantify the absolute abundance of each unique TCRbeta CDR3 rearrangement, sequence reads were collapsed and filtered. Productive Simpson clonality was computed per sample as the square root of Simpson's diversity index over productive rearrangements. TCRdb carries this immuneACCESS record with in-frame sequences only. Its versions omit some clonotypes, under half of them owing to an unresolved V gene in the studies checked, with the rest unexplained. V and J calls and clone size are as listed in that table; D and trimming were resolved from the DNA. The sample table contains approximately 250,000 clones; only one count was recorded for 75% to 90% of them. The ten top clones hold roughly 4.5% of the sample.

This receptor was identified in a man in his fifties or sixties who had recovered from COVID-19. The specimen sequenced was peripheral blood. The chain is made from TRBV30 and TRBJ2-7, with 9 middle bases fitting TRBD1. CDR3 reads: CAWSARGTGGLEQYF. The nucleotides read TGTGCCTGGAGCGCCCGCGGCACAGGGGGCCTCGAGCAGTACTTC.